The T cell receptor beta chain under discussion was sequenced for a study of T cell responses to AZD1222 COVID-19 vaccine. On this clone itself: No antigen is known for it.

Study results and limitations: As reported, nearly half of all spike-specific TCRs target variant regions that are unmutated. Vaccine-related CD4 TCRs covered spike, predominating at 160-218 and 743-854. Most donors were white British and more were female, and clonal diversity was possibly underestimated. Repertoires were collected only later (after the peak T cell response had occurred).

Germline CDR1 reads MGHRA; CDR2 reads YSYEKL. This CDR3 region has 15 residues. V lost 1 base to trimming and J lost 2 bases, with 11 bases between them. TCRdb's copy holds only in-frame clones and misses some; the assay was immunoSEQ multiplex PCR. Of approximately 140,000 clones in the sample, just over 90% were seen once. This receptor was identified in an adult in good health. The sample here was peripheral blood, taken on day 0 of MenACWY control vaccination. J is TRBJ2-5 and V is TRBV4-1, with D maybe TRBD2 (5 bases). The CDR3 sequence is CASSQAYGVQETQYF. CDR3 sequence (DNA): TGCGCCAGCAGCCAAGCCTACGGGGTTCAAGAGACCCAGTACTTC.